The entry that follows covers one TCR beta chain sequence. V trimming: 5 bases; J trimming: 4 bases; junction bases outside the gene matches: 2. CDR3 length: 13 residues. Germline CDR1 reads MNHNS; CDR2 reads SASEGT. This entry belongs to a study of cytomegalovirus exposure and HLA in healthy donors. The PCR made use of 60 Vbeta and 13 Jbeta primers. Generated by immunoSEQ multiplex PCR, the TCRdb table keeps only in-frame clones and is missing some. In the table there are around 69,000 clones, about 70% of which are singletons. The J gene is TRBJ2-4, the V gene TRBV6-1; 7 nucleotides line up with TRBD1. The receptor was isolated from a man aged 35-49 years in good health and CMV-seropositive. The sequenced sample was PBMCs. CDR3 sequence: CASSLDRKNIQYF. The CDR3 DNA sequence: TGTGCCAGCAGTTTGGACAGGAAAAACATTCAGTACTTC.